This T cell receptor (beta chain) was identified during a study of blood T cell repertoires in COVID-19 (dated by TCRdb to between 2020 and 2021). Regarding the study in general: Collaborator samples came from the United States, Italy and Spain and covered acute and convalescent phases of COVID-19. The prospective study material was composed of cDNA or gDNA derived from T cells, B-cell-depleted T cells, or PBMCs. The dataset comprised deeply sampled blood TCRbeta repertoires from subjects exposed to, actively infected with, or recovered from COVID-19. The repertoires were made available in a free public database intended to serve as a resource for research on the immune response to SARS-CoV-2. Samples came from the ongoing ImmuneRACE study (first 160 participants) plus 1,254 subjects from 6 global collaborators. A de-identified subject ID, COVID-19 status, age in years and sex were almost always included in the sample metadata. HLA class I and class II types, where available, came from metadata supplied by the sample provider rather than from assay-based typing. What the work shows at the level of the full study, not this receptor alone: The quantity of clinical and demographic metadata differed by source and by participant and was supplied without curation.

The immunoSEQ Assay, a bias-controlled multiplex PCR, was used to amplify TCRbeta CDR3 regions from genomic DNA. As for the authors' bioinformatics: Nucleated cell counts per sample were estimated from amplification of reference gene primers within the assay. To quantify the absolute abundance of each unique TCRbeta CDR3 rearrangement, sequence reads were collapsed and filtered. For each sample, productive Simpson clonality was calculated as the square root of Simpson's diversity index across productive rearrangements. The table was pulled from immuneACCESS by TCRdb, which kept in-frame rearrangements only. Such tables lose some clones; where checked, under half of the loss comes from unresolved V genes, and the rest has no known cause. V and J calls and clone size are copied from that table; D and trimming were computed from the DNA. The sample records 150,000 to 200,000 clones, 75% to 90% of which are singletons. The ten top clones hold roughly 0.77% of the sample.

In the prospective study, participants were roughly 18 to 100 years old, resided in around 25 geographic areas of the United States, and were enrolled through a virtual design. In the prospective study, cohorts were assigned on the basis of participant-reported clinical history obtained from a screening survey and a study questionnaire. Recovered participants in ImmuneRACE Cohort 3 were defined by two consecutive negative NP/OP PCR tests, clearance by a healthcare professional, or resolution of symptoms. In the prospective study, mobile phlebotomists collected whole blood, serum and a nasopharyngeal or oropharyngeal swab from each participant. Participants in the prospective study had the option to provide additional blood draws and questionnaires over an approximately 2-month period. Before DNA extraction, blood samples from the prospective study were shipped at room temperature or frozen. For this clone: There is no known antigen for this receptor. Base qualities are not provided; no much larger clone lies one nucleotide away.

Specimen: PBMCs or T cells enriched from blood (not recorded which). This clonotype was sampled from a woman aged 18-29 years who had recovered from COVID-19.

The DNA sequence is given as TGTGCCGCCTTAGGGCTAGCGTATGGAAGTGAGCAGTTCTTC. Translated, it gives CAALGLAYGSEQFF. The receptor chain draws on TRBV6-5 and TRBJ2-1; TRBD2 is a weak D gene call, 6 bases matching. At the junction V is shortened by 11 bases and J by 9 bases, with 23 bases in between. Its CDR3 holds 14 amino acids, cysteine through phenylalanine. Only CDR3 DNA remains: 42 bases, in frame from the first base. CDR1 and CDR2 are read off the germline V gene as MNHEY and SVGAGI.